Described below is a single TCR beta chain sequence and its context. With random hexamers, reverse transcription was performed on about 0.5 to 1 ug of RNA. TCRdb fed the immunoSEQ multiplex PCR reads into MiXCR, producing one record per CDR3 protein. The sample yields about 440,000 distinct CDR3 sequences, around 85% seen once. The sample originates from a study of CD8 T cells in Susac syndrome. The CDR3 has 13 amino acids. With 5 bases clipped from V and 1 base from J, the junction kept 4 bases outside the gene matches. Per germline, CDR1 DFQATT and CDR2 SNEGSKA (reference sequence). The multiple sclerosis controls were treatment-naive patients, and their relapsing-remitting disease was stable or active. TEMRA cells were enriched by FACS, while CD8+ and CD4+ T cells were obtained through a negative isolation that was performed magnetically.

Sequencing was carried out using CD8+ T cells from PBMCs. V usage is TRBV20-1 and J usage is TRBJ2-7, with 8 bases identical to TRBD1. The TCR comes from a human donor with multiple sclerosis. The CDR3 sequence is CSASTGGSYEQYF. CDR3 DNA: TGCAGTGCTTCAACAGGGGGTTCCTACGAGCAGTACTTC.